This passage covers 14 T cell receptor beta chains from one sample sequenced in a study of Graves' ophthalmopathy and Graves' hyperthyroidism. The study amplified TCR beta CDR3 regions using RNA transcripts. HTBI primers were used in a first-round RT-PCR, which preceded a second-round multiplex PCR. Via MiXCR, TCRdb re-called the multiplex PCR reads, giving one row per CDR3 protein. Of hundreds of thousands of distinct CDR3 sequences detected, around 42% appear once; the ten largest clones hold about 45%. The sequenced sample consisted of peripheral blood. These receptors originate from an adult man with Graves' ophthalmopathy.

The J gene is TRBJ1-6, the V gene TRBV6-5; 8 positions agree with TRBD1. Germline V gene lookup returns CDR1 MNHEY and CDR2 SVGAGI. V dropped 2 bases and J dropped 7; count of bases not matched to a gene: 4. The CDR3 is 15 residues long. CDR3 protein: CASSYTGGHNSPLHF. Written as DNA, the CDR3 is TGTGCCAGCAGTTACACAGGGGGGCACAATTCACCCCTCCACTTT.

Worth noting for this clonotype: A single base separates this from a much larger clone, so it may be a read error. V is TRBV7-6 and J is TRBJ1-2; 10 bases line up with TRBD1. Germline V gene sequence: CDR1 SGHVS, CDR2 FNYEAQ. This CDR3 region has 13 residues. The CDR3 reads CASSWTGGDGCTF. Written as DNA, the CDR3 is TGTGCCAGCAGCTGGACAGGGGGAGATGGCTGCACCTTC.

The chain combines TRBV6-5 with TRBJ1-2; D gene unclear. The V end was cut by 2 bases, the J end by 2 bases, with 6 bases between. The CDR3 length is 13 residues. CDR1 is MNHEY and CDR2 is SVGAGI in the germline V gene. The CDR3 sequence is CASSYGRNYGYTF. DNA for the CDR3: TGTGCCAGCAGTTACGGGCGGAACTATGGCTACACCTTC.

This clonotype came up many times. The rearrangement joins TRBV12-3 or TRBV12-4 to TRBJ1-5; D is uncertain. The germline V and J ends were trimmed by 5 bases and 5 bases, with 16 bases remaining between them. The length of the CDR3 is 15 residues. The CDR3 here is CASSPKGIGHQPQHF. The CDR3 DNA reads as TGTGCCAGCAGTCCGAAAGGGATAGGGCATCAGCCCCAGCATTTT.

The genes are TRBV2 and TRBJ1-5; D perhaps matches TRBD1 (5 bases). This CDR3 comprises 14 residues. CDR1 is SNHLY and CDR2 is FYNNEI in the germline V gene. Trimming stripped 1 base from V and 4 bases from J, with 8 bases between. The CDR3 spells CASSEVTDNQPQHF. The CDR3 DNA reads as TGTGCCAGCAGTGAAGTGACAGATAATCAGCCCCAGCATTTT.

The V call is TRBV19, the J call TRBJ1-5; possible D gene TRBD1, 5 bases. V dropped 7 bases and J dropped 6 bases, with 13 bases sitting between them. Looked up from germline, CDR1 is LNHDA and CDR2 is SQIVND (reference sequence). The CDR3 has 13 amino acids. CDR3 amino acids: CASTPGWGQPQHF. For the CDR3, the DNA is TGTGCCAGTACCCCAGGGTGGGGTCAGCCCCAGCATTTT.

This clonotype was seen a handful of times. The gene calls are TRBV29-1 and TRBJ1-2; D call uncertain. Deletions cut 2 bases from V and 8 bases from J, with 18 bases between. Per the germline V gene, CDR1 is SQVTM and CDR2 is ANQGSEA. The CDR3 has 14 amino acids. The chain's CDR3 is CSVELLGILQGYTF. The CDR3 nucleotides are TGCAGCGTTGAATTGTTGGGTATACTACAGGGCTACACCTTC.

The chain combines TRBV14 with TRBJ2-5; TRBD1 is a possible D gene (5 bases). This CDR3 is 16 amino acids long. Trimming took off 0 bases at V and 1 base at J, with 12 bases between the two ends. Germline CDR1 reads SGHDN; CDR2 reads FVKESK. The DNA of the CDR3 is TGTGCCAGCAGCCAAGACGGACACTATCTCCAAGAGACCCAGTACTTC. This gives the protein CASSQDGHYLQETQYF.

This clonotype was observed a single time. The chain combines TRBV6-1 with TRBJ1-1; 8 positions agree with TRBD1. V trimming: 10 bases; J trimming: 2 bases; junction bases outside the gene matches: 9. Germline V lookup: CDR1 MNHNS, CDR2 SASEGT. This CDR3 spans 14 amino acids. The CDR3 DNA is TGTGCCACCGTGAGGGACAGGTTTAACACTGAAGCTTTCTTT. This gives the protein CATVRDRFNTEAFF.

The chain combines TRBV9 with TRBJ2-7; 13 positions agree with TRBD2. The V gene end was trimmed by 3 bases and the J gene end by 7 bases; junction bases not matched to a gene: 7. This CDR3 comprises 15 residues. Germline-derived CDR1 and CDR2 are SGDLS and YYNGEE. The CDR3 is CASSEGTSGREEQYF. The CDR3 region has the DNA TGTGCCAGCAGCGAAGGAACTAGCGGGAGGGAAGAGCAGTACTTC.

In its sample, this clonotype was seen a few times. This chain uses TRBV2 with TRBJ2-7; D is unresolved. Germline lookup yields CDR1 SNHLY and CDR2 FYNNEI. With 3 bases removed from V and 2 bases from J, the gap between germline ends came to 5 bases. The length of the CDR3 is 12 residues. This CDR3 is CASSETTYEQYF. CDR3 nucleotide sequence: TGTGCCAGCAGTGAGACAACCTACGAGCAGTACTTC.

Only a few counts were recorded for this clonotype. This may be a read error, as it is one base from a much larger clone. The chain links TRBV10-1 to TRBJ1-1; D not resolved. The CDR3 has 13 amino acids. Germline V gene lookup returns CDR1 WNHNN and CDR2 SYGVQD (reference sequence). V was trimmed by 4 bases and J by 0 bases, leaving 6 bases between them. CDR3 sequence (DNA): TGCGCCAGCAGTGGACATCTGAACACTGAAGCTTTCTTT. Protein: CASSGHLNTEAFF.

On this clonotype: A much larger clonotype is one base distant, so this may be a read error. The chain couples TRBV7-9 to TRBJ1-4; D remains unclear. V lost 6 bases to trimming and J lost 3 bases, with 14 bases between them. The CDR3 contains 15 residues. From germline, CDR1 is SEHNR and CDR2 FQNEAQ (reference sequence). The CDR3 sequence: CASRLNIAANEKLFF. The CDR3, as DNA: TGTGCCAGCAGATTGAACATAGCAGCTAATGAAAAACTGTTTTTT.

This clonotype showed up just a few times. The V gene is TRBV5-5, the J gene TRBJ2-7; 13 bases match TRBD2. CDR3 length: 15 amino acids. The germline gives CDR1 SGHKS, CDR2 YYEKEE (reference sequence). V trimming: 4 bases; J trimming: 3 bases; junction bases outside the gene matches: 4. The DNA of the CDR3 is TGTGCCAGCAGCCAGGGACTAGCGGGGAACTACGAGCAGTACTTC. Amino acids: CASSQGLAGNYEQYF.